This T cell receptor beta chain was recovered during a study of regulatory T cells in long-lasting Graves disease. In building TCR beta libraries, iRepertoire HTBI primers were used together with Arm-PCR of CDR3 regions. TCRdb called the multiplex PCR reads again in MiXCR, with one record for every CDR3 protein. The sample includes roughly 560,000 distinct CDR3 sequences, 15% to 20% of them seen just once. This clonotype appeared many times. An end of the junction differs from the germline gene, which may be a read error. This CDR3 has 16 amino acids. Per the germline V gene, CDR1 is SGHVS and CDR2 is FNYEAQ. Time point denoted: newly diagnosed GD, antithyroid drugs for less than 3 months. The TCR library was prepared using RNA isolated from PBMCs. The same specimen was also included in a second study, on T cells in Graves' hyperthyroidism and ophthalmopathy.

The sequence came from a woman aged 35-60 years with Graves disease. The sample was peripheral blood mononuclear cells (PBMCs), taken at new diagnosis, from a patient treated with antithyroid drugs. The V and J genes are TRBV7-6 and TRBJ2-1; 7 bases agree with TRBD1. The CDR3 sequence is CASSLGGPRQYNEQFF. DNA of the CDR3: TGTGCCAGCAGTTTAGGGGGCCCGAGACAGTACAATGAGCAGTTCTTC.